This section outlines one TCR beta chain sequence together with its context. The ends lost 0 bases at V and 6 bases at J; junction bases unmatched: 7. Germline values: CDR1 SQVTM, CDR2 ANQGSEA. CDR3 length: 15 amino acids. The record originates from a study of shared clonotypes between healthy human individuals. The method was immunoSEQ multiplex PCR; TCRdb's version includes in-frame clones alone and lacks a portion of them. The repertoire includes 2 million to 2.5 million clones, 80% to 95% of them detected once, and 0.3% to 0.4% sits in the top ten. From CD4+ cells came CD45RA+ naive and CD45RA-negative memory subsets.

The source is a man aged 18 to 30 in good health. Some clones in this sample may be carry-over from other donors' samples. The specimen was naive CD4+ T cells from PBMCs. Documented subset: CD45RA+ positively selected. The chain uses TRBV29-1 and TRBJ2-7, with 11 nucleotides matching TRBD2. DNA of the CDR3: TGCAGCGTTGAAGATCTAGGGCTAGCGGGAGGCGAGCAGTACTTC. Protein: CSVEDLGLAGGEQYF.